The sequence of this T cell receptor beta chain was determined in a study of T cell responses to AZD1222 COVID-19 vaccine. Study-level background: Second doses at about 4 or about 12 weeks were pooled. The study's findings and limits: Nearly half of spike-specific TCRs reportedly target unmutated variant regions. Spike-spanning, vaccine-associated CD4 TCRs were dominant at 160-218 and 743-854.

Per germline, CDR1 MNHEY and CDR2 SVGAGI. The CDR3 is 13 residues long. V was cut by 4 bases and J by 6 bases, with 12 bases left in between. This table comes from immunoSEQ multiplex PCR, and its TCRdb copy is limited to in-frame clones, with some not included. Of tens of thousands of clones listed, around nine tenths were seen once; the top ten hold 5.2%. This clone was recorded only once. Its cognate antigen is unknown. The source of this sequence is an adult in good health. The V call is TRBV6-5, the J call TRBJ1-1; no definite D call. Sequenced here: peripheral blood, sampled on day 0 of AZD1222 vaccination. The CDR3 nucleotides read TGTGCCAGCAGTTCCAGACCGCAGTCTGAAGCTTTCTTT. It encodes CASSSRPQSEAFF.